This T cell receptor (beta chain) was recovered during a study of neurological immune-mediated disorders. General study points: HTLV-1-associated myelopathy displayed the greatest TCR clonal expansion, and multiple sclerosis exhibited the smallest, lower than that of healthy controls. Among expanded clones, no CDR3 amino acid sequences were shared across subjects, a pattern suggesting private repertoires in all groups.

The CDR3 runs 14 residues. CDR1 is MNHEY and CDR2 is SMNVEV in the germline V gene (reference sequence). V gave up 5 bases and J gave up 0 bases, with 10 bases separating them. Time point in this sample: longitudinal time-point 2. This clonotype was recorded many times. As yet, its antigen is unknown. The authors made cDNA by 5'RACE with 10-nucleotide random UMIs. TCRdb itself ran the 5' RACE reads through MiXCR, one entry per CDR3 protein. Among fewer than 70,000 distinct CDR3 sequences listed, more than 9.5% were seen once. Sequencing input: PBMCs. The receptor's source is a man aged 25-40 years in good health. The chain combines TRBV27 with TRBJ2-5, with D perhaps TRBD1 (6 bases). DNA of the CDR3: TGTGCCAGCAGTCCCCGGGACAACCAAGAGACCCAGTACTTC. It codes for CASSPRDNQETQYF.